One sample yielded the 22 T cell receptor beta chains listed below, sequenced in a study of blood T cells in healthy people across ages. Combining a sample-barcoded 5' primer with a J-beta primer mix, a second PCR ran for 7 to 11 cycles. TCRdb reanalysed the 5' RACE reads using MiXCR and keeps one entry per CDR3 protein. This table has 980,000 or so distinct CDR3 sequences, 45% to 50% appearing once. The specimen sequenced was blood. These receptors were obtained from a man in his thirties or forties in good health.

The genes are TRBV2 and TRBJ1-1; TRBD1 is a possible D gene (5 bases). V was shortened by 8 bases and J by 4 bases, with 17 bases between the two germline ends. Looked up from germline, CDR1 is SNHLY and CDR2 is FYNNEI. The CDR3 length is 14 residues. CDR3 in DNA: TGTGCCAGCGGACCCAACTGGGGGGGCACTGAAGCTTTCTTT. Its translation is CASGPNWGGTEAFF.

This chain connects TRBV7-2 to TRBJ2-1; tentatively, D is TRBD2 (5 bases). V lost 1 base and J 0 bases, leaving 7 bases between the germline ends. The CDR3 extends over 15 amino acids. Germline V gives CDR1 SGHTA, CDR2 FQGNSA. Here the CDR3 DNA reads TGTGCCAGCAGCTTAGTCGGGATCTCCTACAATGAGCAGTTCTTC. Amino acid sequence: CASSLVGISYNEQFF.

The chain couples TRBV28 to TRBJ2-7, with a possible D match to TRBD2 (5 bases). The germline V gene encodes CDR1 MDHEN and CDR2 SYDVKM. CDR3 length equals 12 residues. Trimming removed 9 bases at V and 4 bases at J, with 13 bases between. The DNA for the CDR3 is TGTGCCAGTTCCACGGGGTTTTACGAGCAGTACTTC. Translating it yields CASSTGFYEQYF.

This clonotype was detected once. The CDR3 is CAISGQLGLGAQETQYF. In DNA form, the CDR3 reads TGTGCCATCAGTGGTCAATTGGGACTAGGGGCCCAAGAGACCCAGTACTTC. The genes are TRBV10-3 and TRBJ2-5; 8 bases are shared with TRBD2. Per germline, CDR1 ENHRY and CDR2 SYGVKD. V lost 4 bases to trimming and J lost 1 base; unmatched junction nucleotides: 11. The CDR3 is 17 amino acids.

This clonotype was picked up many times. A much larger clone lies one base from this, so it may be a read error. V gene TRBV20-1 combines with J gene TRBJ2-1; D gene ambiguous. The end of the DNA is better explained by TRBJ2-7, so the J call may be wrong. Germline V gene data show CDR1 as DFQATT and CDR2 as SNEGSKA (reference sequence). The CDR3 totals 17 residues. CDR3 in amino acids: CSAPHLVSSNSYNEQYF. The CDR3 coding sequence is TGCAGTGCTCCACATCTCGTCAGCAGTAACTCCTACAATGAGCAGTACTTC.

The chain recombines TRBV12-3 or TRBV12-4 with TRBJ2-6; D remains unclear. This CDR3 has 16 amino acids. The V end was cut by 4 bases, the J end by 9 bases, with 19 bases between. The CDR3 DNA reads TGTGCCAGCAGTTCGGGCAGGAGAACTGAAGGCAACGTCCTGACTTTC. It translates to CASSSGRRTEGNVLTF.

The chain employs TRBV11-3 and TRBJ2-4, with D tentatively TRBD2 (7 bases). The end of the DNA fits TRBJ2-5 better, so the J call may be wrong. The CDR3 contains 14 residues. The germline gives CDR1 SGHNT, CDR2 YENEEA. The CDR3 region is CASSRSAGAETQYF. In DNA form, the CDR3 reads TGTGCCAGCAGCCGTTCTGCGGGGGCAGAGACCCAGTACTTC.

The chain joins TRBV29-1 to TRBJ1-2, with D unresolved. The germline V gene encodes CDR1 SQVTM and CDR2 ANQGSEA. With 8 bases removed from V and 2 bases from J, the gap between germline ends came to 15 bases. The CDR3 has 13 amino acids. CDR3 bases: TGCAGCTCCAGAGGGCCCCAGAACTATGGCTACACCTTC. This translates into CSSRGPQNYGYTF. Variable domain in full (rest from reference TRBV29-1 and TRBJ1-2): SAVISQKPSRDICQRGTSLTIQCQVDSQVTMMFWYRQQPGQSLTLIATANQGSEATYESGFVIDKFPISRPNLTFSTLTVSNMSPEDSSIYLCSSRGPQNYGYTFGSGTRLTVV.

This chain uses TRBV5-1 with TRBJ2-1; the D call may be TRBD1 or TRBD2 (5 bases each). The CDR3 covers 15 residues. CDR1 SGHRS and CDR2 YFSETQ come from the germline V gene. Trimming removed 0 bases at V and 6 bases at J, with 13 bases between. The CDR3: CASSLAEGLINEQFF. CDR3 bases: TGCGCCAGCAGCTTGGCCGAGGGGCTCATCAATGAGCAGTTCTTC.

This clonotype was seen more than once but under ten times. The junction shows a germline mismatch at one end, possibly a read error. This rearrangement joins TRBV7-7 to TRBJ2-4; D possibly corresponds to TRBD2 (6 bases). The end of the DNA is better explained by TRBJ2-5, so the J call may be wrong. Germline loops: CDR1 SSHAT, CDR2 FNYEAQ (reference sequence). This CDR3 spans 16 amino acids. The CDR3 loop reads CASSLAASVGWETQYF. The CDR3 region has the DNA TGTGCTAGCAGCTTAGCGGCTAGCGTCGGGTGGGAGACCCAGTACTTC.

This clonotype was seen at least ten times. This CDR3 is CSVAGQGENGYTF. Here the CDR3 DNA reads TGCAGCGTTGCCGGACAGGGGGAAAATGGCTACACCTTC. The chain carries TRBV29-1 and TRBJ1-2; TRBD1 matches 10 bases. The V and J ends lost 4 bases and 6 bases, in that order; junction bases with no gene match: 5. CDR1 and CDR2 from the germline V gene are SQVTM and ANQGSEA. CDR3 length equals 13 residues.

This clonotype was counted between two and nine times. This sequence joins TRBV5-1 and TRBJ2-7, with unresolved D. The V gene lost 4 bases and the J gene lost 3 bases, with 14 bases spanning the gap. Germline V gene sequence: CDR1 SGHRS, CDR2 YFSETQ. The CDR3 sequence is 14 residues long. The CDR3 DNA follows: TGCGCCAGCAGCCTGCAGGACGGCTACTACGAGCAGTACTTC. This codes for CASSLQDGYYEQYF.

In the case of this clonotype: One end of the junction varies from germline; a read error may be responsible. The chain links TRBV4-3 to TRBJ2-1; no clear D. CDR3 length: 15 amino acids. Germline lookup yields CDR1 LGHNA and CDR2 YSLEER. CDR3 sequence: CAGSQGIGLRGEQFF. The CDR3 DNA reads TGCGCCGGCAGCCAAGGAATTGGTCTCCGTGGGGAGCAGTTCTTC.

This clonotype was seen a few times. V is TRBV12-3 or TRBV12-4 and J is TRBJ2-3; D is uncertain. Trimming removed 6 bases at V and 5 bases at J, with 9 bases between. The CDR3 consists of 12 residues. The CDR3 here is CASRPMGDTQYF. CDR3 DNA: TGTGCCAGCAGACCGATGGGAGATACGCAGTATTTT.

This clonotype was recorded many times. The V gene is TRBV6-2 or TRBV6-3, the J gene TRBJ2-1; D is unresolved. The CDR3 is 12 residues long. Trimming left V 3 bases short and J 7 bases short, with 7 bases between. Looked up from germline, CDR1 is MNHEY and CDR2 is SVGEGT. The CDR3 DNA sequence: TGTGCCAGCAGTTATAGGTCGAATGAGCAGTTCTTC. Amino acid sequence: CASSYRSNEQFF.

The sample holds a few counts of this clonotype. The CDR3 region is CASSAGQVKNIQYF. The CDR3 DNA follows: TGTGCCAGCAGCGCGGGACAGGTCAAAAACATTCAGTACTTC. The chain joins TRBV6-5 to TRBJ2-4, with 8 bases lining up with TRBD1. Germline V gene lookup returns CDR1 MNHEY and CDR2 SVGAGI. The CDR3 runs 14 residues. With V trimmed by 6 bases and J by 3 bases, 4 bases remained unmatched.

The chain has TRBV29-1 and TRBJ1-1; D unresolved. Germline lookup yields CDR1 SQVTM and CDR2 ANQGSEA. The V end lost 3 bases, the J end lost 2 bases, and 7 bases lay between the germline ends. There are 12 residues in the CDR3. The CDR3 nucleotides read TGCAGCGTTGATGAAAGAAACACTGAAGCTTTCTTT. Translated: CSVDERNTEAFF.

The CDR3 protein is CAISDRAGNNPTGELFF. The CDR3 DNA reads as TGTGCCATCAGTGATAGGGCGGGAAACAATCCCACCGGGGAGCTGTTTTTT. The V and J genes are TRBV10-3 and TRBJ2-2, with a weak D call TRBD2 (6 bases). There are 17 residues in the CDR3. V lost 3 bases and J 4 bases, leaving 18 bases between the germline ends. CDR1 and CDR2 (germline): ENHRY, SYGVKD.

This clonotype was seen a handful of times. This chain connects TRBV20-1 to TRBJ2-3; either TRBD1 or TRBD2 may supply D (5 bases each). The V and J ends lost 3 bases and 0 bases respectively, with 13 bases between them. The CDR3 extends over 15 amino acids. The germline gives CDR1 DFQATT, CDR2 SNEGSKA (reference sequence). The CDR3 loop is CSASALGESTDTQYF. CDR3 coding DNA: TGCAGTGCTAGTGCTCTGGGGGAGAGCACAGATACGCAGTATTTT.

V is TRBV12-3 or TRBV12-4 and J is TRBJ2-1; 7 bases line up with TRBD1. CDR3 length equals 13 residues. The trim removed 7 bases at V and 4 bases at J, leaving 4 bases unmatched. The CDR3 spells CASKGALYNEQFF. CDR3 nucleotides: TGTGCCAGCAAGGGGGCTCTGTACAATGAGCAGTTCTTC.

This clonotype came up once. CDR3 bases: TGCGCCAGCACGTTGGGGGAACTGAACACTGAAGCTTTCTTT. Amino acid sequence: CASTLGELNTEAFF. The chain is built from TRBV5-1 and TRBJ1-1; D is possibly TRBD1 (5 bases). This CDR3 is built from 14 residues. The germline V gene encodes CDR1 SGHRS and CDR2 YFSETQ. Trimming took 6 bases from V and 0 from J, leaving 12 bases between them.

The V and J genes are TRBV4-1 and TRBJ2-5; D gene ambiguous. This CDR3 spans 13 amino acids. CDR1 is MGHRA and CDR2 is YSYEKL in the germline V gene. Between the trimmed V and J ends, which lost 2 bases and 2 bases, there was a span of 6 bases. The CDR3 coding sequence is TGCGCCAGCAGCCAAAACCTGCAAGAGACCCAGTACTTC. Amino acid sequence: CASSQNLQETQYF.